This T cell receptor (beta chain) was found in a study of blood T cell repertoires in COVID-19. Study as a whole: The United States, Italy and Spain were the sources of the acute and convalescent COVID-19 samples.

Seattle enrolled patients during active infection and tracked them longitudinally. Details on this clone: Other DNA sequences of this sample code for an identical CDR3.

Original data processing: Amplified reference gene primers provided the basis for estimating nucleated cell counts. Sequencing used immunoSEQ multiplex PCR; TCRdb keeps in-frame clones, though not all of them. V, J and clone size reflect that table, while D and trimming were determined from the DNA. Of about 210,000 clones in the sample, 82% were seen once. CDR3 length: 15 residues. V dropped 0 bases and J dropped 0 bases, with 7 bases sitting between them. Germline assignment: CDR1 SGHRS and CDR2 YFSETQ. The sequence derives from a woman aged 60-70 years with COVID-19, enrolled during active disease. V is TRBV5-1 and J is TRBJ1-5, with a weak D call TRBD1 (6 bases). The sample comprised peripheral blood. The CDR3 reads CASSLAGDSNQPQHF. CDR3 in DNA: TGCGCCAGCAGCTTGGCAGGGGATAGCAATCAGCCCCAGCATTTT.